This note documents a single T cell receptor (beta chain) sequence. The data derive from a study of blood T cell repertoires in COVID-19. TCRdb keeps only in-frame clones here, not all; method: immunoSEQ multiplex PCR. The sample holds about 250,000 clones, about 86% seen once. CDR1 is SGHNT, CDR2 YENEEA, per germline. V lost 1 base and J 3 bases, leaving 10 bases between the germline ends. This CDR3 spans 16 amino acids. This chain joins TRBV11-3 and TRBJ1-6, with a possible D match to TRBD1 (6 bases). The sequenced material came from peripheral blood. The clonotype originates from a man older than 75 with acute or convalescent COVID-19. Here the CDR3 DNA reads TGTGCCAGCAGCTTAGGACAGGACGACTATAATTCACCCCTCCACTTT. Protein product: CASSLGQDDYNSPLHF.